The present T cell receptor beta chain was sequenced within a study of identical twins. CDR1 and CDR2 (germline): SQVTM, ANQGSEA. The V and J ends lost 4 bases and 0 bases respectively, with 13 bases between them. The CDR3 is 14 amino acids. TCRdb analysed the 5' RACE reads with MiXCR anew, one entry per CDR3 protein. The sample has hundreds of thousands of distinct CDR3 sequences, 18% seen once. This clonotype showed up just a few times. These data are also associated with another study on T cells expressing NK-cell markers.

Sequenced input: PBMCs. The receptor was derived from a woman younger than 30 in good health. The genes are TRBV29-1 and TRBJ2-7; a weak D match, TRBD1 (5 bases). CDR3 residues: CSVAGRASSYEQYF. The CDR3 DNA sequence: TGCAGCGTTGCGGGCAGGGCGTCCTCCTACGAGCAGTACTTC.